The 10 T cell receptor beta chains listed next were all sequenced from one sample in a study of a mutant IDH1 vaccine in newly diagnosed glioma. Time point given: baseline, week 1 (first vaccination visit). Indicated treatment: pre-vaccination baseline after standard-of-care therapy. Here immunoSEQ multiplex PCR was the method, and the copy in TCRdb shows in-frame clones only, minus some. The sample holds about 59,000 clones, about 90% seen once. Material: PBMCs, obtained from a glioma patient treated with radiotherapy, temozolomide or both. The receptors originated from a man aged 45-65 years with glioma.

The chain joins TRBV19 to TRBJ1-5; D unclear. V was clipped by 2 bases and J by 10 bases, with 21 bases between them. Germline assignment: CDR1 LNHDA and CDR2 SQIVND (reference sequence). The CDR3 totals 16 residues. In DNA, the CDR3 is TGTGCCAGTAGTATATACGCGGATCCAAGAGGAATTCCCCAGCATTTT. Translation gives CASSIYADPRGIPQHF.

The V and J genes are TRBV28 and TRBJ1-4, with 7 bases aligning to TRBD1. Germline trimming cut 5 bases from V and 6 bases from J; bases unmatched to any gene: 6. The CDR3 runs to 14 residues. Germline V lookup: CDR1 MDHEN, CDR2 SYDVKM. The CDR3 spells CASSLRGRDEKLFF. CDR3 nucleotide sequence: TGTGCCAGCAGTCTCAGGGGGAGGGATGAAAAACTGTTTTTT.

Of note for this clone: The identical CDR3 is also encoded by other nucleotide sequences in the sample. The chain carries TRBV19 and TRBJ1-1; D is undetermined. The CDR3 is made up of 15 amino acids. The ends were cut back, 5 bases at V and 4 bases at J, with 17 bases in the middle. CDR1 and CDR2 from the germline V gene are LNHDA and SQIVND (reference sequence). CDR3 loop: CASSSMSLAGTEAFF. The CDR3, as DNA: TGTGCCAGTAGTTCCATGAGCCTGGCGGGCACTGAAGCTTTCTTT.

CDR3 sequence reads: CASSGWGNTEAFF. As DNA, the CDR3 is TGTGCCAGCAGCGGCTGGGGGAACACTGAAGCTTTCTTT. The chain joins TRBV6-5 to TRBJ1-1; D not certain. This CDR3 comprises 13 residues. Trimming removed 6 bases from V and 1 base from J, with 9 bases in between. The germline CDR1 and CDR2 sequences are MNHEY and SVGAGI.

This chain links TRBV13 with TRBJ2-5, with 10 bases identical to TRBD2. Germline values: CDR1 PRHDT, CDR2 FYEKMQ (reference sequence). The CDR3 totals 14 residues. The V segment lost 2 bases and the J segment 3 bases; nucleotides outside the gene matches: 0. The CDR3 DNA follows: TGTGCCAGCAGCTTACTAGCGGGAGAAGAGACCCAGTACTTC. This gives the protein CASSLLAGEETQYF. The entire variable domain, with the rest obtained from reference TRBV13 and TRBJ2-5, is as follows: AAGVIQSPRHLIKEKRETATLKCYPIPRHDTVYWYQQGPGQDPQFLISFYEKMQSDKGSIPDRFSAQQFSDYHSELNMSSLELGDSALYFCASSLLAGEETQYFGPGTRLLVL.

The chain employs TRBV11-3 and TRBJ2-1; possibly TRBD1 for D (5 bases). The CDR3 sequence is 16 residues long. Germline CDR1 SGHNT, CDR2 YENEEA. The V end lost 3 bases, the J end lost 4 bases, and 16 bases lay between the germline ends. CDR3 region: CASSLGAAGSYNEQFF. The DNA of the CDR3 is TGTGCCAGCAGCTTGGGCGCGGCAGGGTCTTACAATGAGCAGTTCTTC.

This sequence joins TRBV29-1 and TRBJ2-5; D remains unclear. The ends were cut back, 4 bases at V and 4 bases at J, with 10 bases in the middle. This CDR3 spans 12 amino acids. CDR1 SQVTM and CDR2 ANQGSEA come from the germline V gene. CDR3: CSVADPGETQYF. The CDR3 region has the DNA TGCAGCGTTGCGGACCCGGGAGAGACCCAGTACTTC.

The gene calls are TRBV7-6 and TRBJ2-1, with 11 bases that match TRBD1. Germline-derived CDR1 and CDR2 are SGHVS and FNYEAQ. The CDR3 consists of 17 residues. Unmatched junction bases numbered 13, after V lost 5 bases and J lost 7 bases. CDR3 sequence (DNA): TGTGCCAGCAGCATCAACCCCGGGACAGGGGGGCGAAATGAGCAGTTCTTC. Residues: CASSINPGTGGRNEQFF.

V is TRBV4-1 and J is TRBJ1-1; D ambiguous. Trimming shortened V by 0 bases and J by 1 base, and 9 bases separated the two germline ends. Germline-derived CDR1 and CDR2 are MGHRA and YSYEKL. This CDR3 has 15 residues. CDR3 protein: CASSQEGTGNTEAFF. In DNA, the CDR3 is TGCGCCAGCAGCCAAGAAGGAACGGGGAACACTGAAGCTTTCTTT.

DNA for the CDR3: TGTGCCAGCAGCTTGCTGGCAGGGTCGTACGAGCAGTACTTC. It encodes CASSLLAGSYEQYF. The chain recombines TRBV5-8 with TRBJ2-7; TRBD1 is a possible D gene (5 bases). Trimming stripped 1 base from V and 4 bases from J, with 12 bases between. The germline gives CDR1 SGHTS, CDR2 YDEGEE. The CDR3 covers 14 residues.